This record covers a single TCR beta chain. Antigen: not known. These data are taken from a study of cytomegalovirus exposure and HLA in healthy donors. The J segment lost 3 bases and the V segment lost 4 bases, leaving 2 bases of the junction unmatched. This CDR3 spans 14 amino acids. Germline values: CDR1 SGHRS, CDR2 YFSETQ. Primers included in the PCR were 60 Vbeta and 13 Jbeta primers. The protocol was immunoSEQ multiplex PCR, while the TCRdb copy is restricted to in-frame clones and leaves out a portion. The table includes roughly 130,000 clones, 60% to 80% detected once. Whole-study findings and limits: Highest at DRB1 and lowest at HLA-C, TCR association rates differed among HLA loci in a later analysis.

The sequence derives from a woman in her sixties in good health and CMV-seropositive. The V gene is TRBV5-1, the J gene TRBJ1-2, with TRBD1 matching over 11 bases. The sequencing sample was made of PBMCs. Written as DNA, the CDR3 is TGCGCCAGCAGCCGGGGACAGGGGGACTATGGCTACACCTTC. Protein sequence: CASSRGQGDYGYTF.